This T cell receptor beta chain was obtained from a study of a mutant IDH1 vaccine in newly diagnosed glioma (dated by TCRdb to about 2021). About the study as a whole: Patients received eight vaccinations in weeks 1, 3, 5, 7, 11, 15, 19 and 23, corresponding to visits V03 through V10. Vaccination started 4-6 weeks after radiotherapy alone, or was given together with temozolomide cycles in the groups whose treatment included chemotherapy. Of the approximately 35 treated patients, roughly 60% were male and approximately 40% were female, and the mean age was approximately 40 years. Prior to enrollment, standard therapy consisting of radiotherapy alone, temozolomide alone, or radiochemotherapy with temozolomide had been administered to patients, with the combination being received by most patients. Peripheral blood was collected at six visits: V03 (baseline), V05, V07, V10, V12 and V13. Longitudinal TCRB deep sequencing was done for about two dozen treated patients, wherever samples were available for exploratory analyses. Study-wide findings and limitations: Changes in the top peripheral T cell clonotypes picked up by TCRB sequencing did not appear to be linked to pseudoprogression. Availability determined which PBMC samples were chosen for TCRB deep sequencing. Across multiple MHC alleles, vaccine-induced immune responses were seen in 93.3% of patients. It was noted by the authors that analyses of patient blood samples could not be reproduced owing to sample limitations.

A word on this clone: Its antigen is not yet known. Per-base qualities were not stored, and no clone one base away is much larger.

Based on the germline V gene, the CDR1 and CDR2 sequences are SGHTS and YDEGEE. There are 14 amino acids in the CDR3, from cysteine to phenylalanine inclusive. Here the CDR3 DNA is all that survives: 42 bases in frame from base 1. Relative to germline, V is 1 base shorter and J is 5 bases shorter, with 12 bases between their ends. Read against the paper, the sample's time point label means: week 11, during vaccination. Every vaccine dose consisted of 300 ug of a 20-mer mutant IDH1 peptide in Montanide, administered subcutaneously together with topical imiquimod. Donors had newly diagnosed WHO grade 3 or 4 IDH1-mutant astrocytomas with loss of nuclear ATRX. The samples were drawn from NOA16, a multicentre, single-arm, open-label phase I trial in Germany that tested a mutant IDH1 peptide vaccine in humans for the first time. The DNeasy Blood and Tissue Kit was used to extract genomic DNA from EDTA blood for TCRB sequencing.

Receptor libraries were prepared by the immunoSEQ multiplex PCR assay. Rearranged TCR beta chain sequences were amplified using the hsTCRB Kit according to the manufacturer's protocol. TCRB libraries were sequenced on an Illumina MiSeq. The authors' pipeline ran thus. The kit vendor's proprietary platform handled demultiplexing, trimming and gene mapping. Sourced from immuneACCESS, this table was stored by TCRdb with only in-frame sequences that have V and J called. A share of the clones is absent; for the studies checked, an unresolved V gene accounts for under half, and the remainder has no known explanation. V and J calls and clone size are those listed in that table; D and trimming were worked out from the DNA. The sample table shows just over 35,000 clones, and 75% to 90% are seen once. Together, the top ten hold more than 13% of the sample.

The TCR was taken from a woman aged 25 to 39 with glioma. Some clones in this sample may be carry-over from other donors' samples. The V and J genes are TRBV5-8 and TRBJ1-2, with the D segment identity uncertain. This material consisted of peripheral blood mononuclear cells (PBMCs), taken from a glioma patient whose treatment included an IDH1 peptide vaccine. The CDR3 protein is CASSLRSGAYGYTF. The sequenced DNA: TGTGCCAGCAGCTTGAGGTCAGGTGCTTATGGCTACACCTTC.